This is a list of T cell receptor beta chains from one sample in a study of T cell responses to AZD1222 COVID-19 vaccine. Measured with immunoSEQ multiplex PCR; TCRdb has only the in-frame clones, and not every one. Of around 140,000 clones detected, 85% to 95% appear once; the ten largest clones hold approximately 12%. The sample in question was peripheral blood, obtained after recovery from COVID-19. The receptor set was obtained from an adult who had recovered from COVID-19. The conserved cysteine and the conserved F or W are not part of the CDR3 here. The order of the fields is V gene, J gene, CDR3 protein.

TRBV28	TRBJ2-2	ASSPTVGGRNTGELF
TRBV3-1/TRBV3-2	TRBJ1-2	ASSPITGSRGYGYT
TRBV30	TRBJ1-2	AWSEELRLFYGYT
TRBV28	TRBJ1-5	ASSHRQGNQPQH
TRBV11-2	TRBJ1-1	ASSADILNTEAF
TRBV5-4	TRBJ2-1	ATTTDSYNEQF
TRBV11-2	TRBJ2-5	ASSQETQY
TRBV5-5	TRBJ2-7	ASSLGGSTYEQY
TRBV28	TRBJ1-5	ASSLGGKGNQPQH
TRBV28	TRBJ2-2	ASSYTGELF
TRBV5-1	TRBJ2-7	ASSLGLAGSHPSYEQY
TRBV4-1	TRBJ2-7	ASSQGNGLAGAYEQY
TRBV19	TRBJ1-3	ASSSTRTVSGNTIY
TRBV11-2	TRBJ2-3	ASSLGSTDTQY
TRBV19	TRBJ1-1	AVRGQGVFKAF
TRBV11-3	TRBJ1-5	ASSLERTGGAGQPQH
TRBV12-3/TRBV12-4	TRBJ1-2	ASSPGPWGYT
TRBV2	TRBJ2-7	ASSELPLDEQY
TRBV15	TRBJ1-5	ATREGQGAVGNQPQH
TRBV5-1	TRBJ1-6	ASSPEGAGTNSPLH
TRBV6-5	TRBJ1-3	ATLSRARGNTIY
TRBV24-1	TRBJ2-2	ATSKDSTGELF
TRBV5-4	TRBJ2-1	ASSLRRENNEQF
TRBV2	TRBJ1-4	ASRAPGGTNEKLF
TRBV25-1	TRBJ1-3	ASTNTGGANTIY
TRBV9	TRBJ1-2	ASGASGGVNYGYT
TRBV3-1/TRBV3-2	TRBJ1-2	ASSLDGRYGYT
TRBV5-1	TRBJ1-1	ASSRTGQQLNTEAF
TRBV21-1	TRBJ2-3	ASIQIRTSGRHTQY
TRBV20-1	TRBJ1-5	SASAQH
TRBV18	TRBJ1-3	ASSPGNTIY
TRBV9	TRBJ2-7	ASSVGQDYEQY
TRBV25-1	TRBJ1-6	ASSLGGSSYNSPLH
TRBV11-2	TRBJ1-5	ASSLGQLGHQPQH
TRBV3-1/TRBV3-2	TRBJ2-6	ASSQDRGNSGANVLT
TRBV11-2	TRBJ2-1	ASSRLAGSYNEQF
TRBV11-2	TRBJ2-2	ASSSPGLAIAGELF
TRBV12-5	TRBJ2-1	ASGLGGSYNEQF
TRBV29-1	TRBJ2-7	SVGGGTAYEQY
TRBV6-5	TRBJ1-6	ASSRTGSNSPLH
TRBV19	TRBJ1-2	ASSISGNNGYT
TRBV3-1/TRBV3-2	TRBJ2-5	ASSQGTSGKETQY
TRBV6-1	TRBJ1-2	ASSEALLAPWGAEGYT
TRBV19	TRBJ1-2	ASIRTGGDSAGYT
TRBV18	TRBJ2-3	ASSPTTDTQY
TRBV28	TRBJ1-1	ASSHRGAEAF
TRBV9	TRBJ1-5	ASSVAPYPSEPQH
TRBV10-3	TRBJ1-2	AIRSRDGHDGYT
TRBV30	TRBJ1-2	AWGSRENYGYT
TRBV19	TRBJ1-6	ASSEVRGNSPLH